A selection of T cell receptor beta chains follows, all from one sample in a study of blood T cell repertoires in COVID-19. Clones were sequenced by immunoSEQ multiplex PCR, and TCRdb holds only the in-frame ones, with some missing. The table records approximately 190,000 clones, 65% to 90% of them present only once. What was sequenced was PBMCs or T cells enriched from blood (not recorded which). Receptors were obtained from an older woman with acute COVID-19. Both conserved end residues are part of each CDR3. A D gene is named only where the DNA matches it firmly. Expanded clones get a size class; other rows say once, few or many, or leave the size out.

D	size	J	V	DNA	CDR3
NA	NA	TRBJ1-5	TRBV28	TGTGCCAGCATTCAGGGGAATAGCAATCAGCCCCAGCATTTT	CASIQGNSNQPQHF
TRBD1	NA	TRBJ1-5	TRBV27	TGTGCCAGCGCCCTCCGGGACAGGATCAATCAGCCCCAGCATTTT	CASALRDRINQPQHF
NA	once	TRBJ1-1	TRBV6-5	TGTGCCAGCAGGTGGGAGGAGAACACTGAAGCTTTCTTT	CASRWEENTEAFF
TRBD1	NA	TRBJ1-2	TRBV7-9	TGTGCCAGCAGGCCTCCGGGACAGGAGGACTATGGCTACACCTTC	CASRPPGQEDYGYTF
TRBD1	NA	TRBJ2-5	TRBV19	TGTGCCAGTAGAGACAGGGGGAGATCCCAGTACTTC	CASRDRGRSQYF
TRBD1	NA	TRBJ1-2	TRBV18	TGTGCCAGCTCTCCTCGACCGGGACAGGGGAGTGGCTACACCTTC	CASSPRPGQGSGYTF
NA	once	TRBJ2-5	TRBV18	TGTGCCAGCTCGCAGTACCAAGAGACCCAGTACTTC	CASSQYQETQYF
NA	NA	TRBJ1-5	TRBV3-1/TRBV3-2	TGTGCCAGCAGCCAAGATCTAAATAGCAATCAGCCCCAGCATTTT	CASSQDLNSNQPQHF
NA	NA	TRBJ1-2	TRBV7-6	TGTGCCAGCAGCCCGACAAGAAACTATGGCTACACCTTC	CASSPTRNYGYTF
NA	NA	TRBJ1-5	TRBV7-9	TGTGCCAGCAGCTCCTCCGGCTTCGGGAGGAATAGCAATCAGCCCCAGCATTTT	CASSSSGFGRNSNQPQHF
TRBD1	NA	TRBJ1-2	TRBV7-9	TGTGCCAGCAGCTTATGGGACAGCCAAAACTATGGCTACACCTTC	CASSLWDSQNYGYTF
NA	NA	TRBJ2-7	TRBV5-4	TGTGCCAGCAGACACGGGACTTCTAGCTCCTACGAGCAGTACTTC	CASRHGTSSSYEQYF
NA	NA	TRBJ2-5	TRBV5-1	TGCGCCAGCAGCTTGATGGGAGACGCAAGCCAAGAGACCCAGTACTTC	CASSLMGDASQETQYF
NA	NA	TRBJ2-3	TRBV9	TGTGCCAGCAGCGTCTCGGGGTGGGACACAGATACGCAGTATTTT	CASSVSGWDTDTQYF
TRBD2	NA	TRBJ2-3	TRBV6-5	TGTGCCAGCATCAAGAGCGGGGGCACAGATACGCAGTATTTT	CASIKSGGTDTQYF
NA	NA	TRBJ1-2	TRBV29-1	TGCAGCGCCGGACGGGGGGGGGCCAACTATGGCTACACCTTC	CSAGRGGANYGYTF
TRBD1	NA	TRBJ1-1	TRBV29-1	TGCAGCTCCCAGACAGGGATGAACACTGAAGCTTTCTTT	CSSQTGMNTEAFF
NA	once	TRBJ1-2	TRBV5-6	TGTGCCAGCAGCTTGGCGGGGGGACTTAACTATGGCTACACCTTC	CASSLAGGLNYGYTF
NA	NA	TRBJ1-4	TRBV7-2	TGTGCCAGCAGCCCCGCCAGGGTTGCTAATGAAAAACTGTTTTTT	CASSPARVANEKLFF
NA	NA	TRBJ2-1	TRBV5-1	TGCGCCAGCATACGGGGGACGGCGACGGGGAATGAGCAGTTCTTC	CASIRGTATGNEQFF
TRBD2	NA	TRBJ2-1	TRBV4-3	TGCGCCAGCAGCCTAGATTCCCGGGGGGACAATGAGCAGTTCTTC	CASSLDSRGDNEQFF
TRBD1	few	TRBJ1-1	TRBV12-3/TRBV12-4	TGTGCCAGCAGTGCCCAGCAGGGGGCTGAAGCTTTCTTT	CASSAQQGAEAFF
NA	NA	TRBJ1-2	TRBV19	TGTGCCAGTTCTGCGACGATCAGGGGCGGCTACACCTTC	CASSATIRGGYTF
NA	NA	TRBJ1-5	TRBV11-2	TGTGCCAGCAGCTTAGATCGAGGGTTCAAGCCCCAGCATTTT	CASSLDRGFKPQHF
NA	NA	TRBJ1-2	TRBV5-1	TGCGCCAGCAGCTTGGACAGGAGTTCCAACTATGGCTACACCTTC	CASSLDRSSNYGYTF
NA	NA	TRBJ1-4	TRBV3-1/TRBV3-2	TGTGCCAGCAGCCAACAGGGCAGTAATAATGAAAAACTGTTTTTT	CASSQQGSNNEKLFF
NA	NA	TRBJ1-5	TRBV23-1	TGCGCCAGCACTCTCGGACATAGCAATCAGCCCCAGCATTTT	CASTLGHSNQPQHF
NA	NA	TRBJ2-5	TRBV5-1	TGCGCCAGCAGCTTGGGAGTCTCGGCAGGAGAGACCCAGTACTTC	CASSLGVSAGETQYF
TRBD1	NA	TRBJ2-7	TRBV2	TGTGCCAGCAGTGGAGGGACAGGACCCTACGAGCAGTACTTC	CASSGGTGPYEQYF
TRBD1	NA	TRBJ1-1	TRBV6-5	TGTGCCAGCAGCGACAGGGGTTGGGGCACTGAAGCTTTCTTT	CASSDRGWGTEAFF
NA	once	TRBJ1-5	TRBV7-8	TGTGCCAGCGGAGGGAATCAGCCCCAGCATTTT	CASGGNQPQHF
NA	NA	TRBJ1-5	TRBV29-1	TGCAGCGTTGCTGACCCCGGGGAGCCCCAGCATTTT	CSVADPGEPQHF
NA	NA	TRBJ1-2	TRBV5-6	TGTGCCAGCAGCTCGGCAGGGATTGGTGGCTACACCTTC	CASSSAGIGGYTF
NA	NA	TRBJ1-3	TRBV6-5	TGTGCCAGCATCCCACCAGGGTCAAAAAGAAACACCATATATTTT	CASIPPGSKRNTIYF
NA	once	TRBJ2-7	TRBV5-4	TGTGCCAGCAGCTTGGTACAGGGAAGGGAGCAGTACTTC	CASSLVQGREQYF
TRBD2	NA	TRBJ2-1	TRBV30	TGTGCCTGGAGTTCGGCGGGGTCTAGCGGGGTCTACAATGAGCAGTTCTTC	CAWSSAGSSGVYNEQFF
TRBD1	NA	TRBJ1-1	TRBV19	TGTGCCAGTAGTTCTAGGACAGGGGCCGTCACTGAAGCTTTCTTT	CASSSRTGAVTEAFF
TRBD2	few	TRBJ2-3	TRBV9	TGTGCCAGCAGCCCGACTAGCGGGAGGGTAGATACGCAGTATTTT	CASSPTSGRVDTQYF
TRBD1	NA	TRBJ2-3	TRBV12-3/TRBV12-4	TGTGCCAGCGGGACAGGGACAGATACGCAGTATTTT	CASGTGTDTQYF
NA	NA	TRBJ2-5	TRBV9	TGTGCCAGCAGCGTATACGGGTCAGGAGGGGAGACCCAGTACTTC	CASSVYGSGGETQYF
NA	NA	TRBJ1-2	TRBV19	TGTGCCAGTAGTATTGAGGAGATAAACTATGGCTACACCTTC	CASSIEEINYGYTF
NA	NA	TRBJ2-5	TRBV20-1	TGCAGTGGTTTCGGGGAGACCCAGTACTTC	CSGFGETQYF
NA	NA	TRBJ1-1	TRBV6-5	TGTGCCAGCAGGTGGAACAGGGAAAACACTGAAGCTTTCTTT	CASRWNRENTEAFF
TRBD1	once	TRBJ2-5	TRBV19	TGTGCCAGCACGAGGGGGACAGTAACCCAAGAGACCCAGTACTTC	CASTRGTVTQETQYF
NA	once	TRBJ1-1	TRBV5-5	TGTGCCAGCAGCCTTAGACGGGGGAAGACTGAAGCTTTCTTT	CASSLRRGKTEAFF
NA	NA	TRBJ2-2	TRBV9	TGTGCCAGCAGCGCCCAGGGGTACACCGGGGAGCTGTTTTTT	CASSAQGYTGELFF
NA	NA	TRBJ2-5	TRBV21-1	TGTGCCAGCAGCAAAGGGGTCCGCGGGGAGACCCAGTACTTC	CASSKGVRGETQYF
NA	NA	TRBJ2-1	TRBV11-2	TGTGCCAGCAGCTTTACAGGGAGAAATGAGCAGTTCTTC	CASSFTGRNEQFF
NA	NA	TRBJ2-7	TRBV6-5	TGTGCCAGTGGGAGGTTCGGGGAGCAGTACTTC	CASGRFGEQYF
TRBD2	NA	TRBJ2-3	TRBV25-1	TGTGCCAGCAGCCGGACTAGCGCGTTCACAGATACGCAGTATTTT	CASSRTSAFTDTQYF
TRBD1	NA	TRBJ2-3	TRBV30	TGTGCCTGGTCTACAGGGGGAGTTCTCACAGATACGCAGTATTTT	CAWSTGGVLTDTQYF
TRBD2	NA	TRBJ2-3	TRBV4-1	TGCGCCAGCAGCCAAGAAAGCGGGAGGGCTGGAGATACGCAGTATTTT	CASSQESGRAGDTQYF
TRBD1	NA	TRBJ1-2	TRBV18	TGTGCCAGCTCTTGGGACAGGAATGGCTACACCTTC	CASSWDRNGYTF
TRBD1	NA	TRBJ1-6	TRBV2	TGTGCCAGCAGGGACAGGGGTTCCTATAATTCACCCCTCCACTTT	CASRDRGSYNSPLHF